This is a list of T cell receptor beta chains from one sample in a study of blood T cells in healthy people across ages. TCRdb re-called the 5' RACE reads through MiXCR, storing one row per CDR3 protein. The sample lists 1.5 million to 2 million distinct CDR3 sequences, about 30% seen once, with 6.5% to 8.5% in the top ten. The sample comprised blood. The source is a young woman in good health. The CDR3 runs from the conserved cysteine through the conserved F or W. The D gene is left open where the match is weak. Only some rows state a clone size, as once, few, many or a class for expanded clones.

D gene: -
clone size: -
J gene: TRBJ1-4
V gene: TRBV3-1
CDR3 protein: CASSQSTGYSNEKLFF
CDR3 DNA: TGTGCCAGCAGCCAGTCTACAGGGTACTCGAATGAAAAACTGTTTTTT

D gene: TRBD1
clone size: many
J gene: TRBJ2-1
V gene: TRBV12-3/TRBV12-4
CDR3 protein: CASSLAQGAVRYNEQFF
CDR3 DNA: TGTGCCAGCAGTTTAGCGCAGGGGGCAGTTCGCTACAATGAGCAGTTCTTC

D gene: TRBD1
clone size: -
J gene: TRBJ1-4
V gene: TRBV5-1
CDR3 protein: CASRLTGGAGNEKLFF
CDR3 DNA: TGCGCCAGCAGACTGACAGGGGGCGCCGGTAATGAAAAACTGTTTTTT

D gene: -
clone size: few
J gene: TRBJ2-5
V gene: TRBV18
CDR3 protein: CASSPTGVRETQYF
CDR3 DNA: TGTGCCAGCTCACCGACCGGTGTGCGGGAGACCCAGTACTTC

D gene: -
clone size: few
J gene: TRBJ2-2
V gene: TRBV15
CDR3 protein: CATSRDWAGEDGELFF
CDR3 DNA: TGTGCCACCAGCAGAGATTGGGCAGGGGAAGACGGGGAGCTGTTTTTT

D gene: TRBD1
clone size: -
J gene: TRBJ1-2
V gene: TRBV5-1
CDR3 protein: CASSSGTGPAYGYTF
CDR3 DNA: TGCGCCAGCAGCTCAGGGACAGGGCCCGCCTATGGCTACACCTTC

D gene: TRBD2
clone size: many
J gene: TRBJ2-1
V gene: TRBV7-2
CDR3 protein: CASSSRLAGGDEQFF
CDR3 DNA: TGTGCCAGCAGCTCGAGACTAGCGGGAGGGGATGAGCAGTTCTTC

D gene: -
clone size: many
J gene: TRBJ2-5
V gene: TRBV20-1
CDR3 protein: CSAEVGQETQYF
CDR3 DNA: TGCAGTGCCGAGGTGGGCCAAGAGACCCAGTACTTC

D gene: -
clone size: -
J gene: TRBJ2-1
V gene: TRBV7-2
CDR3 protein: CASVPTGLPGDEQFF
CDR3 DNA: TGTGCCAGCGTACCAACGGGCCTCCCAGGCGATGAGCAGTTCTTC

D gene: -
clone size: few
J gene: TRBJ2-2
V gene: TRBV10-2
CDR3 protein: CATRRGNTGELFF
CDR3 DNA: TGCGCCACCCGGCGGGGGAACACCGGGGAGCTGTTTTTT

D gene: -
clone size: few
J gene: TRBJ2-3
V gene: TRBV18
CDR3 protein: CASSPGIPGRTDTQYF
CDR3 DNA: TGTGCCAGCTCTCCAGGTATTCCGGGACGCACAGATACGCAGTATTTT

D gene: -
clone size: -
J gene: TRBJ2-7
V gene: TRBV5-1
CDR3 protein: CASRNLDSSSYEQYF
CDR3 DNA: TGCGCCAGCAGAAACTTGGACAGCAGCTCCTACGAGCAGTACTTC

D gene: -
clone size: -
J gene: TRBJ1-6
V gene: TRBV9
CDR3 protein: CASSPLSRGETLHF
CDR3 DNA: TGTGCCAGCAGCCCCCTTAGCCGAGGAGAGACCCTCCACTTT

D gene: -
clone size: -
J gene: TRBJ2-5
V gene: TRBV6-2/TRBV6-3
CDR3 protein: CASVPRGEDWETQYF
CDR3 DNA: TGTGCCAGCGTCCCCAGGGGCGAGGATTGGGAGACCCAGTACTTC

D gene: TRBD1
clone size: -
J gene: TRBJ1-5
V gene: TRBV6-2/TRBV6-3
CDR3 protein: CASSHDRGGFDQPQHF
CDR3 DNA: TGTGCCAGCAGTCACGACAGGGGAGGTTTTGATCAGCCCCAGCATTTT

D gene: TRBD2
clone size: -
J gene: TRBJ2-3
V gene: TRBV20-1
CDR3 protein: CSANTYSTSGTSDTQYF
CDR3 DNA: TGCAGTGCCAATACATACTCGACTAGCGGAACCTCAGATACGCAGTATTTT

D gene: -
clone size: -
J gene: TRBJ2-7
V gene: TRBV6-2/TRBV6-3
CDR3 protein: CASSNTGGGPYEQYF
CDR3 DNA: TGTGCCAGCAGTAATACGGGGGGCGGACCCTACGAGCAGTACTTC

D gene: TRBD2
clone size: few
J gene: TRBJ2-3
V gene: TRBV5-1
CDR3 protein: CASSLVAGRADTQYF
CDR3 DNA: TGCGCCAGCAGCTTGGTGGCGGGGAGGGCAGATACGCAGTATTTT

D gene: TRBD1
clone size: few
J gene: TRBJ2-3
V gene: TRBV5-1
CDR3 protein: CASSWEILGQDTDTQYF
CDR3 DNA: TGCGCCAGCAGCTGGGAAATCTTAGGACAGGACACAGATACGCAGTATTTT

D gene: TRBD2
clone size: few
J gene: TRBJ2-7
V gene: TRBV20-1
CDR3 protein: CSARAYFRTSAAYEQYF
CDR3 DNA: TGCAGTGCTAGAGCCTATTTTAGGACTAGCGCCGCCTACGAGCAGTACTTC

D gene: TRBD2
clone size: few
J gene: TRBJ2-1
V gene: TRBV12-3/TRBV12-4
CDR3 protein: CASSLSGTSGIREQFF
CDR3 DNA: TGTGCCAGCAGTTTGTCCGGGACTAGCGGGATCAGAGAGCAGTTCTTC

D gene: -
clone size: -
J gene: TRBJ1-4
V gene: TRBV14
CDR3 protein: CASRNGQGPTNEKLFF
CDR3 DNA: TGTGCCAGCAGGAATGGGCAGGGACCAACTAATGAAAAACTGTTTTTT

D gene: TRBD2
clone size: -
J gene: TRBJ2-1
V gene: TRBV6-2/TRBV6-3
CDR3 protein: CASSYGSAGVSNEQFF
CDR3 DNA: TGTGCCAGCAGTTATGGTTCTGCGGGAGTATCAAATGAGCAGTTCTTC

D gene: -
clone size: -
J gene: TRBJ2-7
V gene: TRBV3-1
CDR3 protein: CASSQRGPRFYEQYF
CDR3 DNA: TGTGCCAGCAGCCAACGAGGGCCAAGATTCTACGAGCAGTACTTC

D gene: -
clone size: -
J gene: TRBJ1-5
V gene: TRBV10-3
CDR3 protein: CAISESGIIQPQHF
CDR3 DNA: TGTGCCATCAGTGAGTCGGGGATTATCCAGCCCCAGCATTTT

D gene: -
clone size: few
J gene: TRBJ1-1
V gene: TRBV5-1
CDR3 protein: CASSSQGPPNTEAFF
CDR3 DNA: TGCGCCAGCAGCTCCCAAGGGCCACCGAACACTGAAGCTTTCTTT

D gene: -
clone size: many
J gene: TRBJ2-1
V gene: TRBV7-2
CDR3 protein: CASSLELANQGEQFF
CDR3 DNA: TGTGCCAGCAGCTTAGAACTAGCCAACCAAGGTGAGCAGTTCTTC

D gene: -
clone size: -
J gene: TRBJ1-4
V gene: TRBV20-1
CDR3 protein: CSAVGRRGKEKLFF
CDR3 DNA: TGCAGTGCCGTAGGGCGGCGAGGCAAAGAAAAACTGTTTTTT

D gene: -
clone size: -
J gene: TRBJ2-5
V gene: TRBV15
CDR3 protein: CATSRAGGSQETQYF
CDR3 DNA: TGTGCCACCAGCAGAGCGGGTGGTTCCCAAGAGACCCAGTACTTC

D gene: -
clone size: -
J gene: TRBJ2-3
V gene: TRBV29-1
CDR3 protein: CSARSSPSQGDTQYF
CDR3 DNA: TGCAGCGCCAGAAGTTCCCCCTCGCAGGGAGATACGCAGTATTTT

D gene: TRBD2
clone size: few
J gene: TRBJ2-5
V gene: TRBV9
CDR3 protein: CASSTTSGGGETQYF
CDR3 DNA: TGTGCCAGCAGCACAACTAGCGGGGGGGGCGAGACCCAGTACTTC

D gene: TRBD2
clone size: -
J gene: TRBJ2-3
V gene: TRBV7-2
CDR3 protein: CASSLRLAGGGPRTDTQYF
CDR3 DNA: TGTGCCAGCAGCTTACGGCTAGCGGGAGGTGGGCCCCGCACAGATACGCAGTATTTT

D gene: -
clone size: -
J gene: TRBJ1-1
V gene: TRBV6-2/TRBV6-3
CDR3 protein: CASSYSNIRGNTEAFF
CDR3 DNA: TGTGCCAGCAGTTACTCGAATATAAGGGGGAATACTGAAGCTTTCTTT

D gene: -
clone size: -
J gene: TRBJ1-5
V gene: TRBV5-1
CDR3 protein: CASSHDGDQPQHF
CDR3 DNA: TGCGCCAGCAGCCACGACGGGGATCAGCCCCAGCATTTT

D gene: TRBD1
clone size: many
J gene: TRBJ1-2
V gene: TRBV5-1
CDR3 protein: CASSWGTGGYGYTF
CDR3 DNA: TGCGCCAGCAGCTGGGGGACAGGGGGCTATGGCTACACCTTC

D gene: TRBD2
clone size: many
J gene: TRBJ2-7
V gene: TRBV20-1
CDR3 protein: CSARDGTSLYEQYF
CDR3 DNA: TGCAGTGCTAGGGATGGGACTAGCCTCTACGAGCAGTACTTC

D gene: -
clone size: few
J gene: TRBJ2-6
V gene: TRBV7-2
CDR3 protein: CASSLDSGSGANVLTF
CDR3 DNA: TGTGCCAGCAGCTTAGACAGCGGCTCTGGGGCCAACGTCCTGACTTTC